This T cell receptor (beta chain) was recorded in a study of cytomegalovirus exposure and HLA in healthy donors. In the PCR, 60 Vbeta and 13 Jbeta primers were used. The data were produced by immunoSEQ multiplex PCR, yet TCRdb's version contains in-frame clones alone and is incomplete. The sample records some 65,000 clones, 65% to 70% being singletons. Study-level results: Among the CMV-associated chains, three were confirmed in vitro as specific for CMV antigens.

The V gene end was trimmed by 3 bases and the J gene end by 4 bases; junction bases not matched to a gene: 6. Per germline, CDR1 MDHEN and CDR2 SYDVKM. The CDR3 extends over 15 amino acids. In regard to this clone: Antigen specificity is unknown.

The TCR was taken from a woman under 40 in good health and CMV-seronegative. This sequence joins TRBV28 and TRBJ1-1, with 9 bases aligning to TRBD1. The sample was PBMCs. This chain's CDR3 is CASSLRTGVGTEAFF. CDR3 nucleotides: TGTGCCAGCAGTTTGCGGACAGGGGTCGGCACTGAAGCTTTCTTT.